This entry lists 5 T cell receptor beta chains sequenced from one sample in a study of neurological immune-mediated disorders. This sample's time point: longitudinal time-point 2. Each CDR3 protein gets one entry after TCRdb re-called the 5' RACE reads with MiXCR. The data hold around 50,000 distinct CDR3 sequences, with 10% to 15% observed a single time. Input material: PBMCs. Receptors were obtained from a male donor with HTLV-1-associated myelopathy (HAM/TSP).

This clonotype has ten or more counts. The rearrangement joins TRBV15 to TRBJ1-6; D call uncertain. V was pared by 4 bases and J by 18 bases, with 16 bases between. Germline values: CDR1 LNHNV, CDR2 YYDKDF (reference sequence). This CDR3 spans 12 amino acids. The CDR3 DNA reads as TGTGCCACCAGCATCGGGAGCGAACCTAGCCACTTT. Its translation is CATSIGSEPSHF.

This clonotype was counted ten times or more. The V gene is TRBV20-1, the J gene TRBJ2-3; 12 nucleotides align to TRBD2. V lost 5 bases, J lost 4 bases, and 4 bases stayed unmatched. Germline assignment: CDR1 DFQATT and CDR2 SNEGSKA (reference sequence). The CDR3 contains 14 residues. The CDR3 DNA is TGCAGTGCTCCCGCTAGCGGGGGGGCAGATACGCAGTATTTT. Its protein product is CSAPASGGADTQYF.

This clonotype has ten or more counts. The chain carries TRBV5-1 and TRBJ1-2; 9 positions agree with TRBD1. The length of the CDR3 is 15 residues. Germline V lookup: CDR1 SGHRS, CDR2 YFSETQ. Germline trimming cut 6 bases from V and 3 bases from J; bases unmatched to any gene: 9. The CDR3 spells CASTSTGGVDYGYTF. As DNA, the CDR3 is TGCGCCAGCACCTCGACAGGGGGAGTCGACTATGGCTACACCTTC.

This clonotype was seen repeatedly, ten times or more. The rearrangement links TRBV7-2 to TRBJ1-5; D unclear. CDR1 and CDR2 (germline): SGHTA, FQGNSA. The V end was cut by 9 bases, the J end by 0 bases, with 6 bases between. The CDR3 covers 12 residues. CDR3 nucleotide sequence: TGTGCCAGTGATAATAGCAATCAGCCCCAGCATTTT. Its translation: CASDNSNQPQHF.

The chain is built from TRBV6-7 and TRBJ1-1; possible D gene TRBD1, 5 bases. TRBV6-7 belongs to the ORF category, with a function that is uncertain. The V end was cut by 2 bases, the J end by 1 base, with 20 bases between. The CDR3 covers 18 residues. The DNA of the CDR3 is TGTGCCAGCAGTTACCCACTGCCCCTCGGACAAAAGAACACTGAAGCTTTCTTT. This encodes CASSYPLPLGQKNTEAFF.